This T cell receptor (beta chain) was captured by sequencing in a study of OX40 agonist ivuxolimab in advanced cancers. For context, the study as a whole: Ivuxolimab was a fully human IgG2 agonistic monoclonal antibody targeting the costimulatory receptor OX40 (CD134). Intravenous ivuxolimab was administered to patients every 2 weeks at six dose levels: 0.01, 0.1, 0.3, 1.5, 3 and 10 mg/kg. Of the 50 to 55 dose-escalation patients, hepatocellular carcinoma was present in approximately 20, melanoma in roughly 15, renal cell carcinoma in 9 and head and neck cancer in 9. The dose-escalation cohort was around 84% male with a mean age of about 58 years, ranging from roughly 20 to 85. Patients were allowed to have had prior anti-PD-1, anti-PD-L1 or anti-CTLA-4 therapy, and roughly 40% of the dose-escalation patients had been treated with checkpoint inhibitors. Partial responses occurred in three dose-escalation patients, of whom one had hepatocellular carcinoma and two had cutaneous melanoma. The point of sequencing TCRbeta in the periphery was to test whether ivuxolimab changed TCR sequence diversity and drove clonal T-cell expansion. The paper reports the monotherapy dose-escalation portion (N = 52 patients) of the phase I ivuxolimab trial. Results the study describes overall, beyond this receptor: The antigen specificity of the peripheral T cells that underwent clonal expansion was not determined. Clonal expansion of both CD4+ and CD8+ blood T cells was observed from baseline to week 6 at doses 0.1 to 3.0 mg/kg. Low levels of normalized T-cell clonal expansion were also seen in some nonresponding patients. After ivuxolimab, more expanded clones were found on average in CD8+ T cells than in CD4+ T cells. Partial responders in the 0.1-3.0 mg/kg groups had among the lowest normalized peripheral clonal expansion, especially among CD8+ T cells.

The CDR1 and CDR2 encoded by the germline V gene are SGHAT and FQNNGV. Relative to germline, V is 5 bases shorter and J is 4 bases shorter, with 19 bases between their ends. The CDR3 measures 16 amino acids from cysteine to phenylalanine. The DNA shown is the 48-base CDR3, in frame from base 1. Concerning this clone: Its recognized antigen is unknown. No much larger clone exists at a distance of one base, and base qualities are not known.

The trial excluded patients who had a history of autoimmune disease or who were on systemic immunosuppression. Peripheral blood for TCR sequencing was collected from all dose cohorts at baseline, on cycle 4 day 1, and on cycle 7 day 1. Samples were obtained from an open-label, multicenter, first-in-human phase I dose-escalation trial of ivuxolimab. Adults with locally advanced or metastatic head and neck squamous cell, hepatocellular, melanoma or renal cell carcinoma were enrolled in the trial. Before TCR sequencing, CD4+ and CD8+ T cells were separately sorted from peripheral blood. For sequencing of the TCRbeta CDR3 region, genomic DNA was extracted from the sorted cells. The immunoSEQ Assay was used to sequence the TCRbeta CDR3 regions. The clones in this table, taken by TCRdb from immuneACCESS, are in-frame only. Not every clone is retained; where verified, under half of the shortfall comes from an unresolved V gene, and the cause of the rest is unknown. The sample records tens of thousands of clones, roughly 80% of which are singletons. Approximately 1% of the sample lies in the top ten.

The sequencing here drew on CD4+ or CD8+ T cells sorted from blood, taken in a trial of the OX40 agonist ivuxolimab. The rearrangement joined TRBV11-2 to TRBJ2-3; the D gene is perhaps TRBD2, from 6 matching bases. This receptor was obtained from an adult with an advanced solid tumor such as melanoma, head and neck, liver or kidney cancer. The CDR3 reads CASSNGGRGGSDTQYF. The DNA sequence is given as TGTGCCAGCAGCAACGGAGGGCGGGGTGGGTCAGATACGCAGTATTTT.